A selection of T cell receptor beta chains follows, all from one sample in a study of CD8 T cells in Susac syndrome. A single record per CDR3 protein comes from TCRdb applying MiXCR to the immunoSEQ multiplex PCR reads. The data show 150,000 or so distinct CDR3 sequences, roughly 94% seen once. The material sequenced was CD8+ T cells from PBMCs. The receptors originated from a human donor with multiple sclerosis. Both conserved end residues are part of each CDR3. A D gene is named only where the DNA matches it firmly.

D | J | V | CDR3
. | TRBJ1-2 | TRBV12-3/TRBV12-4 | CASSPTGGLYGYTF
. | TRBJ2-5 | TRBV9 | CASSAKGLPTLQETQYF
. | TRBJ1-2 | TRBV9 | CASSVASENYGYTF
. | TRBJ1-5 | TRBV20-1 | CSARPDRYNQPQHF
. | TRBJ2-6 | TRBV7-9 | CASFSSGANVLTF
. | TRBJ2-2 | TRBV12-3/TRBV12-4 | CASSPQWGTGELFF
. | TRBJ1-2 | TRBV9 | CASTHAPKPAYGYTF
TRBD1 | TRBJ2-5 | TRBV13 | CASSLRQGRETQYF
TRBD1 | TRBJ1-5 | TRBV28 | CASRNTGTGGNQPQHF
. | TRBJ1-1 | TRBV9 | CASSAPSDTEAFF
. | TRBJ1-1 | TRBV27 | CASSTGLWLEATEAFF
TRBD1 | TRBJ2-2 | TRBV29-1 | CSAAGGRTGELFF
. | TRBJ1-5 | TRBV9 | CASSQGWNQPQHF
. | TRBJ1-2 | TRBV7-9 | CASSLIPTAGSGYTF
. | TRBJ2-5 | TRBV6-5 | CASSPGMRQETQYF
TRBD1 | TRBJ2-7 | TRBV30 | CAWSFGQGSYEQYF
. | TRBJ2-1 | TRBV7-9 | CASRDASGEQFF
. | TRBJ2-1 | TRBV15 | CATSWATGHNEQFF